This TCR beta chain came from a study of blood T cell repertoires in COVID-19. Study-wide context: Material from acute and convalescent COVID-19 was sourced from the United States, Italy and Spain. The cDNA or gDNA used as material had been derived from T cells, B-cell-depleted T cells, or PBMCs.

The CDR3 length is 19 residues. From germline, CDR1 is SGHTA and CDR2 FQGTGA. V was clipped by 4 bases and J by 0 bases; unmatched bases: 12. In the source study's methods: Quantification of nucleated cells was approximated via reference gene primer amplification. The assay was immunoSEQ multiplex PCR, and TCRdb's table has in-frame clones only and misses some. V, J and clone size reflect that table, while D and trimming were determined from the DNA. The data show just over 70,000 clones, around nine tenths seen once. This clonotype originated in a human donor in a cohort sampled during active COVID-19. The chain recombines TRBV7-3 with TRBJ1-5; 10 nucleotides line up with TRBD1. The sample consisted of peripheral blood. CDR3 in amino acids: CASSSTTRTGGYSNQPQHF. The DNA of the CDR3 is TGTGCCAGCAGCTCTACCACCCGGACAGGGGGATATAGCAATCAGCCCCAGCATTTT.